Below, 20 T cell receptor beta chains from the same sample are listed, as sequenced in a study of early T cells in non-severe SARS-CoV-2 infection. Each CDR3 protein is one row after TCRdb ran MiXCR on the 5' RACE reads. The sample includes roughly 55,000 distinct CDR3 sequences, more than 13% seen only once; the top ten take 9% to 10%. The sequencing here drew on whole blood, taken at baseline. These receptors all come from an adult who was a healthcare worker with PCR-confirmed SARS-CoV-2 infection or an uninfected control (not recorded which).

This clonotype has only a few counts. The chain carries TRBV28 and TRBJ1-2, with D tentatively TRBD1 (5 bases). The CDR3 covers 13 residues. The V end lost 6 bases, the J end lost 6 bases, and 14 bases lay between the germline ends. Germline V gene sequence: CDR1 MDHEN, CDR2 SYDVKM. CDR3 protein: CASRSQGDNGYTF. The CDR3 bases are TGTGCCAGCAGGTCCCAGGGAGATAATGGCTACACCTTC.

This sequence joins TRBV7-9 and TRBJ2-5, with a weak D call TRBD2 (6 bases). The CDR3 consists of 13 residues. Germline-derived CDR1 and CDR2 are SEHNR and FQNEAQ (reference sequence). V lost 4 bases and J lost 2, with 8 bases in between. CDR3 nucleotides: TGTGCCAGCAGCTCCGCGGGGCAAGAGACCCAGTACTTC. Its translation: CASSSAGQETQYF.

This clonotype was detected only a few times. The chain couples TRBV20-1 to TRBJ2-5, with TRBD1 matching over 10 bases. Germline CDR1 reads DFQATT; CDR2 reads SNEGSKA (reference sequence). The CDR3 loop spans 16 amino acids. V lost 5 bases and J lost 2; bases outside the gene matches: 11. Here the CDR3 DNA reads TGCAGTGCTCCGTCCCTGACAGGGGGCCTACAAGAGACCCAGTACTTC. It is translated as CSAPSLTGGLQETQYF.

In this sample, this clonotype turned up many times. The chain is built from TRBV7-9 and TRBJ1-1; D not resolved. The CDR3 totals 13 residues. Trimming shortened V by 3 bases and J by 0 bases, and 5 bases separated the two germline ends. Germline V CDR1 and CDR2: SEHNR, FQNEAQ (reference sequence). The CDR3 protein is CASSFSVNTEAFF. CDR3 nucleotide sequence: TGTGCCAGCAGCTTTTCTGTGAACACTGAAGCTTTCTTT.

This clonotype was counted a few times. The chain couples TRBV6-5 to TRBJ2-7; 8 nucleotides align to TRBD1. Germline assignment: CDR1 MNHEY and CDR2 SVGAGI. The trim removed 7 bases at V and 7 bases at J, leaving 15 bases unmatched. The CDR3 consists of 15 residues. As DNA, the CDR3 is TGTGCCAGCAAATCAACCGGGACAGGCCTTAGTGAGCAGTACTTC. This translates into CASKSTGTGLSEQYF.

There are a few counts of this clonotype. This chain links TRBV29-1 with TRBJ2-1; unclear D gene. CDR1 is SQVTM, CDR2 ANQGSEA, per germline. The CDR3 loop spans 15 amino acids. V was trimmed by 7 bases and J by 0 bases, leaving 16 bases between them. The CDR3 sequence is CSAKGDAYSYNEQFF. Written as DNA, the CDR3 is TGCAGCGCCAAAGGAGACGCCTACTCCTACAATGAGCAGTTCTTC.

This clonotype was found a few times. The chain couples TRBV27 to TRBJ1-6; D ambiguous. This CDR3 region has 15 residues. From germline, CDR1 is MNHEY and CDR2 SMNVEV (reference sequence). Trimming left V 3 bases short and J 4 bases short, with 10 bases between. The CDR3 coding sequence is TGTGCCAGCAGTTTCAGCCAGGCTTATAATTCACCCCTCCACTTT. Protein product: CASSFSQAYNSPLHF.

The sample holds a few counts of this clonotype. This sequence joins TRBV12-3 or TRBV12-4 and TRBJ1-5; D gene unclear. V lost 4 bases, J lost 5 bases, and 9 bases lay in between. The CDR3 runs 13 residues. The CDR3 spells CASSSGPDQPQHF. The CDR3 DNA follows: TGTGCCAGCAGTTCCGGGCCCGATCAGCCCCAGCATTTT.

The chain joins TRBV20-1 to TRBJ2-3; 10 bases line up with TRBD2. Looked up from germline, CDR1 is DFQATT and CDR2 is SNEGSKA (reference sequence). V was clipped by 5 bases and J by 4 bases; unmatched bases: 6. This CDR3 contains 14 residues. The CDR3 protein is CSAPGTSDSDTQYF. The CDR3 DNA is TGCAGTGCTCCCGGGACTAGCGACTCAGATACGCAGTATTTT.

The V gene is TRBV10-3, the J gene TRBJ2-1; D gene unclear. Trimming cost V 0 bases and J 12 bases, with 15 bases left between them. The V gene's germline CDR1 is ENHRY and CDR2 SYGVKD. This CDR3 has 14 amino acids. CDR3 in amino acids: CAISESKRTWVQFF. For the CDR3, the DNA is TGTGCCATCAGTGAGTCTAAACGGACCTGGGTGCAGTTCTTC.

This sequence joins TRBV5-4 and TRBJ2-2, with 8 bases lining up with TRBD1. The CDR3 spans 15 residues. Germline-derived CDR1 and CDR2 are SGHNT and YYREEE (reference sequence). V lost 2 bases, J lost 1 base, and 1 base stayed unmatched. CDR3 DNA sequence: TGTGCCAGCAGCTTAGGGACAGGGAACACCGGGGAGCTGTTTTTT. The encoded protein is CASSLGTGNTGELFF.

The chain joins TRBV25-1 to TRBJ1-4; possibly TRBD1 for D (6 bases). V was cut by 8 bases and J by 8 bases, with 12 bases left in between. Germline V gene data show CDR1 as MGHDK and CDR2 as SYGVNS. The CDR3 spans 12 residues. CDR3 region: CASGGGGEKLFF. CDR3 nucleotides: TGTGCCAGCGGAGGGGGGGGCGAAAAACTGTTTTTT.

The chain couples TRBV3-1 to TRBJ1-5, with unresolved D. From germline, CDR1 is LGHDT and CDR2 YNNKEL (reference sequence). The germline V and J ends were trimmed by 2 bases and 4 bases, with 3 bases remaining between them. The CDR3 totals 12 residues. CDR3 residues: CASSQQNQPQHF. The CDR3 coding sequence is TGTGCCAGCAGCCAACAGAATCAGCCCCAGCATTTT.

The chain has TRBV7-6 and TRBJ2-5; tentative D call: TRBD2 (5 bases). Germline CDR1 and CDR2: SGHVS and FNYEAQ. Trimming pared 2 bases from V and 4 bases from J, leaving 11 bases between. The CDR3 runs 14 residues. The CDR3 spells CASSLSTGLETQYF. Here the CDR3 DNA reads TGTGCCAGCAGCTTAAGTACCGGACTAGAGACCCAGTACTTC.

The rearrangement uses TRBV12-3 or TRBV12-4 and TRBJ2-1; D is unclear. CDR3 size: 15 residues. V was shortened by 3 bases and J by 7 bases, with 16 bases between the two germline ends. The CDR3 DNA reads as TGTGCCAGCAGTTTTATTGTCGTTTTGGGGAATGAGCAGTTCTTC. This encodes CASSFIVVLGNEQFF.

This clonotype was observed a handful of times. The CDR3 nucleotides are TGTGCCACCTATAGCGGCGCCGGGGCCAACGTCCTGACTTTC. Translated, it gives CATYSGAGANVLTF. This chain links TRBV10-3 with TRBJ2-6; maybe TRBD2 (6 bases). Germline V gene data show CDR1 as ENHRY and CDR2 as SYGVKD. This CDR3 has 14 residues. Trimming stripped 10 bases from V and 4 bases from J, with 14 bases between.

This clonotype was seen more than once but under ten times. V usage is TRBV28 and J usage is TRBJ2-1; TRBD2 might be the D (6 bases). The CDR3 has 13 residues. Per the germline V gene, CDR1 is MDHEN and CDR2 is SYDVKM. The V end was cut by 3 bases, the J end by 9 bases, with 12 bases between. CDR3 region: CASSLEGWGEQFF. The DNA for the CDR3 is TGTGCCAGCAGTTTGGAGGGTTGGGGTGAGCAGTTCTTC.

The V gene is TRBV28, the J gene TRBJ2-1, with D uncertain. Germline loops: CDR1 MDHEN, CDR2 SYDVKM. Deletions cut 5 bases from V and 4 bases from J, with 15 bases between. The CDR3 contains 15 residues. The CDR3 protein is CASSPIPARYNEQFF. In DNA form, the CDR3 reads TGTGCCAGCAGTCCCATCCCGGCAAGATACAATGAGCAGTTCTTC.

The J gene is TRBJ2-3, the V gene TRBV20-1; D gene unclear. The germline V gene encodes CDR1 DFQATT and CDR2 SNEGSKA (reference sequence). Trimming removed 3 bases from V and 8 bases from J, with 9 bases in between. The CDR3 runs to 11 residues. CDR3 in amino acids: CSASVGSTQYF. The CDR3 coding sequence is TGCAGTGCTAGTGTCGGGTCTACGCAGTATTTT.

The chain couples TRBV10-1 to TRBJ2-1, with 11 bases aligning to TRBD2. With 9 bases clipped from V and 5 bases from J, the junction kept 12 bases outside the gene matches. CDR3 length: 16 residues. Germline CDR1 WNHNN, CDR2 SYGVQD (reference sequence). CDR3 in amino acids: CARRLAGLTLHNEQFF. The CDR3 DNA is TGCGCCAGGAGACTAGCGGGACTGACACTCCACAATGAGCAGTTCTTC.